The T cell receptor beta chain under discussion was sequenced for a study of blood T cell repertoires in COVID-19. Looking at the study overall: Whether acute or convalescent, the COVID-19 samples came from the United States, Italy and Spain. Sample material is recorded as cDNA or gDNA derived from T cells, B-cell-depleted T cells, or PBMCs.

This CDR3 spans 12 amino acids. The germline V gene has CDR1 MDHEN and CDR2 SYDVKM. Trimming removed 6 bases at V and 0 bases at J, with 5 bases between. Original data processing: Amplification from reference gene primers served as the basis for estimated nucleated cell counts. Produced via immunoSEQ multiplex PCR; TCRdb's table is partial and in-frame only. V and J calls and clone size come straight from that table; D and trimming were deduced from the DNA. The sample includes 150,000 to 200,000 clones, roughly 80% of them seen just once. This sequence originates from a human donor with acute or convalescent COVID-19. The donor label of this sample is uncertain. The rearrangement joins TRBV28 to TRBJ1-2; D not certain. The sequenced material came from peripheral blood. CDR3 nucleotide sequence: TGTGCCAGCAGCCCTCCTAACTATGGCTACACCTTC. Its translation: CASSPPNYGYTF.